Included here is one TCR beta chain sequence, with context. Its antigen is as yet unknown. This entry comes from a study of CD8+CD57+ T cells in acquired aplastic anemia. About the research overall: Sorted CD4+ and CD8+ cell DNA averaged around 3.3 ug.

Genomic DNA templated the TCR beta VDJ and CDR3 profiling. MiXCR was run by TCRdb on the reads, yielding one entry per CDR3 protein. Of fewer than 300,000 distinct CDR3 sequences listed, around 82% are singletons. Flow cytometry had shown expanded CD8+CD57+ cells in the patients chosen for sequencing. Therapy had not been given to patients before blood sampling. The CDR3 runs to 15 residues. With 1 base removed from V and 1 base from J, the gap between germline ends came to 10 bases. CDR1 SGHTA and CDR2 FQGNSA come from the germline V gene. Overall study results and limits: Fewer than 35 CD8+ CDR3 sequences occurred in both the patients and the controls.

The receptor was derived from a human donor with aplastic anemia. The source material was sorted CD4+, CD8+, or CD8+CD57+ T cells (not recorded which) from PBMCs. The V and J genes are TRBV7-2 and TRBJ1-1, with unresolved D. The CDR3 here is CASSLELRANTEAFF. The CDR3 coding sequence is TGTGCCAGCAGCTTAGAGCTGAGAGCGAACACTGAAGCTTTCTTT.